This T cell receptor (beta chain) was captured in a study of CD8+CD57+ T cells in acquired aplastic anemia. The study profiled TCR beta VDJ and CDR3 using genomic DNA as template. TCRdb independently ran MiXCR on the reads; one entry per CDR3 protein. Of hundreds of thousands of distinct CDR3 sequences listed, about a third are singletons. The CDR3 length is 15 residues. The germline V gene has CDR1 SNHLY and CDR2 FYNNEI. The V and J ends lost 5 bases and 1 base respectively, with 12 bases between them. Overall study results and limits: Patients and controls had in common fewer than 30 CD8+ CDR3 sequences.

As concerns this clonotype: As yet, its antigen is unknown.

By flow cytometry, patients selected for sequencing had shown an expansion of CD8+CD57+ cells. The sample consisted of sorted CD4+, CD8+, or CD8+CD57+ T cells (not recorded which) from PBMCs. The receptor was derived from a human donor with aplastic anemia. The chain combines TRBV2 with TRBJ1-5; D might be TRBD1 (5 bases). CDR3 in amino acids: CASSPGVRSNQPQHF. CDR3 DNA sequence: TGTGCCAGCAGTCCGGGGGTCCGGAGCAATCAGCCCCAGCATTTT. Supplemented by reference TRBV2 and TRBJ1-5, the full variable domain reads EPEVTQTPSHQVTQMGQEVILRCVPISNHLYFYWYRQILGQKVEFLVSFYNNEISEKSEIFDDQFSVERPDGSNFTLKIRSTKLEDSAMYFCASSPGVRSNQPQHFGDGTRLSIL.